A selection of T cell receptor beta chains follows, all from one sample in a study of radiotherapy plus CTLA-4 blockade in lung cancer. Clones were read by immunoSEQ multiplex PCR, and TCRdb kept only the in-frame ones, dropping some. The profile covers 23,000 or so clones, with about three quarters appearing a single time and 3.6% taken by the ten largest. The material was peripheral blood, obtained from a patient treated with radiotherapy plus ipilimumab. The origin of the receptors is a human donor with non-small cell lung cancer who had stable disease on radiotherapy plus ipilimumab. The CDR3 runs from the conserved cysteine through the conserved F or W. A D gene is named only where the DNA matches it firmly. Size is stated for part of the rows, as once, few or many counts, or as a class when the clone is expanded.

CDR3 protein: CASSLTHLEGGWVTDTQYF; CDR3 DNA: TGTGCCAGCAGCTTAACCCATCTCGAGGGAGGGTGGGTCACAGATACGCAGTATTTT; J gene: TRBJ2-3; D gene: TRBD2; clone size: .; V gene: TRBV7-3
CDR3 protein: CASSRGGSPSYEQYF; CDR3 DNA: TGTGCCAGCAGCCGGGGGGGTAGCCCCTCCTACGAGCAGTACTTC; J gene: TRBJ2-7; D gene: TRBD2; clone size: .; V gene: TRBV14
CDR3 protein: CASSKEDRESLSYEQYF; CDR3 DNA: TGTGCCAGCAGCAAAGAGGACAGGGAAAGTCTCTCCTACGAGCAGTACTTC; J gene: TRBJ2-7; D gene: .; clone size: .; V gene: TRBV21-1
CDR3 protein: CASTQMGIVSNTGELFF; CDR3 DNA: TGTGCCAGCACCCAAATGGGGATTGTGTCGAACACCGGGGAGCTGTTTTTT; J gene: TRBJ2-2; D gene: .; clone size: .; V gene: TRBV21-1
CDR3 protein: CASSRQILTVDAFF; CDR3 DNA: TGTGCCAGCAGCCGACAGATTTTAACTGTGGATGCTTTCTTT; J gene: TRBJ1-1; D gene: .; clone size: .; V gene: TRBV7-9
CDR3 protein: CASSVGRVLNTEAFF; CDR3 DNA: TGTGCCAGCAGCGTAGGCAGGGTGTTGAACACTGAAGCTTTCTTT; J gene: TRBJ1-1; D gene: .; clone size: .; V gene: TRBV9
CDR3 protein: CASSLAGQIYGYTF; CDR3 DNA: TGTGCCAGCAGCTTGGCTGGACAGATCTATGGCTACACCTTC; J gene: TRBJ1-2; D gene: .; clone size: .; V gene: TRBV5-6
CDR3 protein: CASPPQWSQETQYF; CDR3 DNA: TGTGCCAGCCCACCACAGTGGAGCCAAGAGACCCAGTACTTC; J gene: TRBJ2-5; D gene: .; clone size: .; V gene: TRBV18
CDR3 protein: CASSLQGGTGELFF; CDR3 DNA: TGTGCCAGTAGTTTACAGGGAGGTACCGGGGAGCTGTTTTTT; J gene: TRBJ2-2; D gene: .; clone size: few; V gene: TRBV19
CDR3 protein: CASSSTTSSEQFF; CDR3 DNA: TGTGCCAGCAGTTCGACCACTAGTAGTGAGCAGTTCTTC; J gene: TRBJ2-1; D gene: .; clone size: .; V gene: TRBV27
CDR3 protein: CASSLVGGTDTQYF; CDR3 DNA: TGTGCCAGCAGCTTAGTAGGCGGCACAGATACGCAGTATTTT; J gene: TRBJ2-3; D gene: .; clone size: .; V gene: TRBV11-2
CDR3 protein: CSVEGYGSGGGSGELFF; CDR3 DNA: TGCAGCGTTGAAGGGTATGGGAGCGGAGGGGGGTCCGGGGAGCTGTTTTTT; J gene: TRBJ2-2; D gene: .; clone size: few; V gene: TRBV29-1
CDR3 protein: CASSVSRDQETQYF; CDR3 DNA: TGTGCCAGCAGCGTTTCGCGGGATCAAGAGACCCAGTACTTC; J gene: TRBJ2-5; D gene: .; clone size: .; V gene: TRBV7-8
CDR3 protein: CASSYLQGASGELFF; CDR3 DNA: TGTGCCAGCAGTTACTTGCAGGGGGCCTCGGGGGAGCTGTTTTTT; J gene: TRBJ2-2; D gene: TRBD1; clone size: .; V gene: TRBV6-6
CDR3 protein: CASSPLRRRPGADTQYF; CDR3 DNA: TGTGCCAGCAGCCCCCTCAGGAGACGTCCTGGTGCAGATACGCAGTATTTT; J gene: TRBJ2-3; D gene: .; clone size: .; V gene: TRBV14
CDR3 protein: CSVAAGTGSREQYF; CDR3 DNA: TGCAGCGTTGCCGCCGGGACAGGGAGTCGCGAGCAGTACTTC; J gene: TRBJ2-7; D gene: TRBD1; clone size: .; V gene: TRBV29-1
CDR3 protein: CASSPDTETQYF; CDR3 DNA: TGTGCCAGCAGCCCCGACACCGAGACCCAGTACTTC; J gene: TRBJ2-5; D gene: .; clone size: .; V gene: TRBV7-9
CDR3 protein: CSVERQGNGYTF; CDR3 DNA: TGCAGCGTTGAACGACAGGGGAATGGCTACACCTTC; J gene: TRBJ1-2; D gene: TRBD1; clone size: .; V gene: TRBV29-1
CDR3 protein: CASSFRGGEKLFF; CDR3 DNA: TGTGCCAGCAGCTTCAGGGGCGGCGAAAAACTGTTTTTT; J gene: TRBJ1-4; D gene: .; clone size: .; V gene: TRBV7-6
CDR3 protein: CASSEWGTGELFF; CDR3 DNA: TGTGCCAGCAGTGAATGGGGGACCGGGGAGCTGTTTTTT; J gene: TRBJ2-2; D gene: .; clone size: once; V gene: TRBV6-4
CDR3 protein: CASSLWASGSINEQFF; CDR3 DNA: TGTGCCAGCAGTCTTTGGGCTAGCGGGAGTATAAATGAGCAGTTCTTC; J gene: TRBJ2-1; D gene: TRBD2; clone size: .; V gene: TRBV25-1
CDR3 protein: CASSNPGRREANTGELFF; CDR3 DNA: TGTGCCAGCAGCAACCCTGGGAGACGGGAGGCGAACACCGGGGAGCTGTTTTTT; J gene: TRBJ2-2; D gene: .; clone size: .; V gene: TRBV21-1
CDR3 protein: CASSHLSGGGPGELFF; CDR3 DNA: TGTGCTAGCAGCCATCTTAGCGGAGGGGGCCCCGGGGAGCTGTTTTTT; J gene: TRBJ2-2; D gene: .; clone size: .; V gene: TRBV7-7
CDR3 protein: CASTVYNEQFF; CDR3 DNA: TGTGCCAGCACAGTTTACAATGAGCAGTTCTTC; J gene: TRBJ2-1; D gene: .; clone size: .; V gene: TRBV28
CDR3 protein: CASSQEGTSGDTQYF; CDR3 DNA: TGCGCCAGCAGCCAAGAAGGGACTAGCGGAGATACGCAGTATTTT; J gene: TRBJ2-3; D gene: TRBD2; clone size: .; V gene: TRBV4-3
CDR3 protein: CASSLVGPTTTGGEQYF; CDR3 DNA: TGTGCCAGTAGTCTTGTGGGACCCACAACGACTGGAGGCGAGCAGTACTTC; J gene: TRBJ2-7; D gene: .; clone size: .; V gene: TRBV19
CDR3 protein: CASSLAALAGGDPSYEQYF; CDR3 DNA: TGTGCCAGCAGCTTAGCGGCCCTAGCGGGAGGGGACCCCTCCTACGAGCAGTACTTC; J gene: TRBJ2-7; D gene: TRBD2; clone size: .; V gene: TRBV7-2
CDR3 protein: CASSFRSSGNTIYF; CDR3 DNA: TGTGCCAGCAGCTTCAGGAGCTCTGGAAACACCATATATTTT; J gene: TRBJ1-3; D gene: .; clone size: few; V gene: TRBV5-6
CDR3 protein: CASRRQGLSYEQYF; CDR3 DNA: TGTGCCAGCAGAAGGCAGGGGCTCTCCTACGAGCAGTACTTC; J gene: TRBJ2-7; D gene: .; clone size: .; V gene: TRBV6-5
CDR3 protein: CASTGTSGSLISYEQYF; CDR3 DNA: TGTGCCAGCACCGGGACTAGCGGGAGCCTAATTTCCTACGAGCAGTACTTC; J gene: TRBJ2-7; D gene: TRBD2; clone size: .; V gene: TRBV7-9
CDR3 protein: CASSYSGSTDTQYF; CDR3 DNA: TGCGCCAGCAGCTATAGCGGAAGCACAGATACGCAGTATTTT; J gene: TRBJ2-3; D gene: .; clone size: .; V gene: TRBV5-1
CDR3 protein: CASSSRKGETQYF; CDR3 DNA: TGTGCCAGCAGCTCCCGCAAAGGGGAGACCCAGTACTTC; J gene: TRBJ2-5; D gene: .; clone size: .; V gene: TRBV11-3
CDR3 protein: CASSQDKSSGVKFF; CDR3 DNA: TGTGCCAGCAGCCAAGATAAGAGTTCGGGAGTGAAGTTCTTC; J gene: TRBJ2-1; D gene: .; clone size: .; V gene: TRBV4-2
CDR3 protein: CASSWDNNQPQHF; CDR3 DNA: TGTGCCAGCAGTTGGGACAACAATCAGCCCCAGCATTTT; J gene: TRBJ1-5; D gene: .; clone size: once; V gene: TRBV6-6
CDR3 protein: CASSQDLASGRARFF; CDR3 DNA: TGTGCCAGCAGCCAAGATTTGGCTAGCGGGAGGGCCCGGTTCTTC; J gene: TRBJ2-1; D gene: TRBD2; clone size: .; V gene: TRBV4-2
CDR3 protein: CASRREYTTDTQYF; CDR3 DNA: TGTGCCAGTCGTCGGGAGTACACCACAGATACGCAGTATTTT; J gene: TRBJ2-3; D gene: .; clone size: .; V gene: TRBV6-1
CDR3 protein: CAISGLDEQYF; CDR3 DNA: TGTGCCATCAGTGGACTAGACGAGCAGTACTTC; J gene: TRBJ2-7; D gene: .; clone size: .; V gene: TRBV10-3
CDR3 protein: CASSLGSFNYGYTF; CDR3 DNA: TGTGCCAGCAGTTTGGGGAGCTTTAACTATGGCTACACCTTC; J gene: TRBJ1-2; D gene: .; clone size: .; V gene: TRBV27
CDR3 protein: CASRDEGQGYTF; CDR3 DNA: TGTGCCAGCCGGGACGAGGGCCAGGGCTACACCTTC; J gene: TRBJ1-2; D gene: .; clone size: .; V gene: TRBV19
CDR3 protein: CASSQDRGRFSYEQYF; CDR3 DNA: TGTGCCAGCAGCCAAGATCGGGGGCGATTCTCCTACGAGCAGTACTTC; J gene: TRBJ2-7; D gene: .; clone size: .; V gene: TRBV14
CDR3 protein: CASSTEGSSSYNEQFF; CDR3 DNA: TGTGCCAGCTCAACGGAGGGGAGCAGTTCCTACAATGAGCAGTTCTTC; J gene: TRBJ2-1; D gene: .; clone size: .; V gene: TRBV18
CDR3 protein: CASSLDPVSSYNEQFF; CDR3 DNA: TGTGCCAGCAGCTTGGACCCAGTAAGCTCCTACAATGAGCAGTTCTTC; J gene: TRBJ2-1; D gene: .; clone size: few; V gene: TRBV5-6
CDR3 protein: CASSEYWRAGDTQYF; CDR3 DNA: TGTGCCAGCAGTGAATATTGGAGGGCAGGGGATACGCAGTATTTT; J gene: TRBJ2-3; D gene: .; clone size: .; V gene: TRBV25-1
CDR3 protein: CASSEQPILGQGASNQPQHF; CDR3 DNA: TGCGCCAGCAGTGAACAACCCATATTGGGACAGGGGGCTTCCAATCAGCCCCAGCATTTT; J gene: TRBJ1-5; D gene: TRBD1; clone size: .; V gene: TRBV23-1
CDR3 protein: CASSPLSSYNEQFF; CDR3 DNA: TGTGCCAGCAGCCCTCTGAGCTCCTACAATGAGCAGTTCTTC; J gene: TRBJ2-1; D gene: .; clone size: once; V gene: TRBV28
CDR3 protein: CASSQDLRGPLRFAVQPQHF; CDR3 DNA: TGTGCCAGCAGCCAAGATTTGAGGGGGCCTCTTCGGTTTGCGGTTCAGCCCCAGCATTTT; J gene: TRBJ1-5; D gene: TRBD1; clone size: .; V gene: TRBV4-2
CDR3 protein: CASSSPGTGYNEQFF; CDR3 DNA: TGTGCCAGCAGCTCCCCCGGGACAGGATACAATGAGCAGTTCTTC; J gene: TRBJ2-1; D gene: TRBD1; clone size: .; V gene: TRBV7-2
CDR3 protein: CASSPGPPSGRTADTQYF; CDR3 DNA: TGTGCCAGCAGCCCTGGCCCCCCTAGCGGGAGGACAGCAGATACGCAGTATTTT; J gene: TRBJ2-3; D gene: TRBD2; clone size: .; V gene: TRBV7-9